This TCR beta chain was profiled in a study of metastatic and nonmetastatic thyroid tumors. This clone was found a few times. Nobody among the patients had been given any treatment before thyroid surgery. Per the study methods: The study took CDR3 differences across clinicopathological groups and made a distant-metastasis classifier for papillary thyroid cancer from them. TCRdb re-analyzed the PCR reads using MiXCR. It is TCRdb's table, rather than the study itself, that gives the V and J calls and clone size. The sample has approximately 12,000 clones; 25% to 35% are singletons. CDR3 size: 11 residues. Germline-derived CDR1 and CDR2 are LNHDA and SQIVND (reference sequence). The V end lost 4 bases, the J end lost 15 bases, and 12 bases lay between the germline ends.

The source of this sequence is a female donor with papillary thyroid cancer or a benign thyroid nodule (not recorded which). Some clones in this sample may be carry-over from other donors' samples. Sequenced: tumor tissue. The gene calls are TRBV19 and TRBJ1-4, with D possibly being TRBD1 (5 bases). The CDR3 nucleotides read TGTGCCAGTAGTAATACAGGAATCTTGTTTTTT. It yields the protein CASSNTGILFF.